The clone carrying this T cell receptor beta chain was found once. This specimen belongs to a study of blood T cell repertoires in COVID-19. Some clones are missing from TCRdb's copy, which holds only in-frame ones; the method was immunoSEQ multiplex PCR. This sample yields about 170,000 clones, of which 85% to 90% are seen a single time; approximately 10% belongs to the top ten. The receptor's source is a woman aged 55 to 70 with COVID-19, enrolled during active disease. Sequencing was carried out using peripheral blood.

The CDR3 nucleotides are TGTGCCAGCAGCTTGGTGGGGCCTAATGAAAAACTGTTTTTT. Amino acid sequence: CASSLVGPNEKLFF. The chain uses TRBV5-4 and TRBJ1-4; perhaps TRBD1 as D (5 bases). V lost 0 bases and J 3 bases, leaving 6 bases between the germline ends. From germline, CDR1 is SGHNT and CDR2 YYREEE (reference sequence). The CDR3 is 14 residues long.